One sample yielded the 32 T cell receptor beta chains listed below, sequenced in a study of blood T cell repertoires in COVID-19. The protocol was immunoSEQ multiplex PCR, while the TCRdb copy is restricted to in-frame clones and leaves out a portion. The sample has some 190,000 clones, 88% seen once. The sequenced material came from peripheral blood. The receptors were sampled from a man aged 18 to 30 with active or convalescent COVID-19.

This rearrangement joins TRBV6-2 or TRBV6-3 to TRBJ2-5; a weak D match, TRBD1 (7 bases). Per germline, CDR1 MNHEY and CDR2 SVGEGT. Trimming cost V 5 bases and J 0 bases, with 25 bases left between them. The CDR3 is made up of 19 amino acids. DNA for the CDR3: TGTGCCAGCAGTCCCCGGGGCGGGACAGTTGGAGGCTACCAAGAGACCCAGTACTTC. Its protein is CASSPRGGTVGGYQETQYF.

The gene calls are TRBV2 and TRBJ2-3; possible D gene TRBD2, 6 bases. There are 15 residues in the CDR3. CDR1 and CDR2 (germline): SNHLY, FYNNEI. V was cut by 2 bases and J by 1 base, with 10 bases left in between. CDR3 region: CASSETSRGTDTQYF. The CDR3 DNA reads TGTGCCAGCAGTGAAACTAGCCGAGGCACAGATACGCAGTATTTT.

The chain uses TRBV19 and TRBJ2-3; TRBD1 is a possible D gene (6 bases). The germline gives CDR1 LNHDA, CDR2 SQIVND (reference sequence). CDR3 length: 13 residues. V was cut by 7 bases and J by 4 bases, with 12 bases left in between. The CDR3: CASNRQGPDTQYF. CDR3 coding DNA: TGTGCCAGTAACCGGCAGGGGCCAGATACGCAGTATTTT.

The chain links TRBV29-1 to TRBJ1-2; the match to TRBD1 covers 7 bases. In germline, CDR1 is SQVTM, CDR2 ANQGSEA. V dropped 3 bases and J dropped 3; count of bases not matched to a gene: 7. The CDR3 sequence is 14 residues long. The CDR3 bases are TGCAGCGTTGATGCACAGGGGCCGCACTATGGCTACACCTTC. Protein: CSVDAQGPHYGYTF.

This clone has a single count. The chain has TRBV10-2 and TRBJ1-2, with 9 nucleotides matching TRBD1. The junction had 4 bases not matched to a gene; V was cut back by 11 bases and J by 6 bases. CDR1 is WSHSY, CDR2 SAAADI, per germline. CDR3 length: 11 amino acids. The CDR3 DNA is TGCGCCGTAACAGGGGGCAATGGCTACACCTTC. This sequence encodes CAVTGGNGYTF.

The rearrangement joins TRBV19 to TRBJ1-1; D remains unclear. This CDR3 is 11 amino acids long. The V and J ends lost 6 bases and 7 bases respectively, with 9 bases between them. CDR1 and CDR2 (germline): LNHDA, SQIVND (reference sequence). The chain's CDR3 is CASREGVEAFF. CDR3 nucleotides: TGTGCCAGTAGGGAGGGCGTTGAAGCTTTCTTT.

The chain carries TRBV11-2 and TRBJ2-1; 12 bases match TRBD2. The CDR3 spans 18 residues. Germline V gene sequence: CDR1 SGHAT, CDR2 FQNNGV. The J segment lost 8 bases and the V segment lost 5 bases, leaving 16 bases of the junction unmatched. The CDR3 loop reads CASSPDFEGTSGPHEQFF. CDR3 nucleotide sequence: TGTGCCAGCAGCCCTGACTTTGAAGGGACTAGCGGGCCTCATGAGCAGTTCTTC.

This chain joins TRBV11-2 and TRBJ2-6; TRBD2 might be the D (5 bases). CDR1 is SGHAT and CDR2 is FQNNGV in the germline V gene. The CDR3 spans 15 residues. V was clipped by 3 bases and J by 3 bases, with 9 bases between them. This CDR3 reads CASSLEVVGANVLTF. In DNA, the CDR3 is TGTGCCAGCAGCTTGGAGGTTGTTGGGGCCAACGTCCTGACTTTC.

The J gene is TRBJ1-4, the V gene TRBV6-6, with TRBD1 matching 8 bases. The V segment lost 2 bases and the J segment 8 bases; nucleotides outside the gene matches: 10. The CDR3 runs 16 residues. Germline CDR1 is MNHNY and CDR2 is SVGAGI (reference sequence). The CDR3 DNA sequence: TGTGCCAGCAGTTACCCCAAGACAGGGGTTAGGGAAAAACTGTTTTTT. It yields the protein CASSYPKTGVREKLFF.

The chain uses TRBV18 and TRBJ1-1; a possible D gene is TRBD1 (5 bases). The CDR3 extends over 17 amino acids. The ends were cut back, 4 bases at V and 3 bases at J, with 21 bases in the middle. Germline V gives CDR1 KGHSH, CDR2 LQKENI. The CDR3 bases are TGTGCCAGCTCACGTTGGCCCGGTGGGTCCAGGGACACTGAAGCTTTCTTT. The encoded protein is CASSRWPGGSRDTEAFF.

The chain joins TRBV11-2 to TRBJ2-5, with a weak D call TRBD2 (5 bases). The CDR3 is 14 amino acids. From germline, CDR1 is SGHAT and CDR2 FQNNGV. V was clipped by 2 bases and J by 5 bases, with 12 bases between them. The chain's CDR3 is CASSLRTLGETQYF. The CDR3 DNA reads as TGTGCCAGCAGCTTAAGGACTTTGGGGGAGACCCAGTACTTC.

The chain recombines TRBV30 with TRBJ2-7; tentative D call: TRBD2 (6 bases). The V end was cut by 1 base, the J end by 0 bases, with 10 bases between. The CDR3 is made up of 14 amino acids. Germline CDR1 GTSNPN, CDR2 SVGIG (reference sequence). The CDR3, as DNA: TGTGCCTGGAGTGCCTGGGGAGGCTCCTACGAGCAGTACTTC. This sequence encodes CAWSAWGGSYEQYF.

V is TRBV29-1 and J is TRBJ1-5, with TRBD1 matching over 8 bases. V was pared by 6 bases and J by 9 bases, with 10 bases of the junction left unmatched. The CDR3 sequence is 13 residues long. Germline V lookup: CDR1 SQVTM, CDR2 ANQGSEA. Here the CDR3 DNA reads TGCAGCGTGAGACCGGGACAGGTCGGGCCCCAGCATTTT. It codes for CSVRPGQVGPQHF.

V is TRBV7-8 and J is TRBJ2-1; 15 nucleotides align to TRBD2. Germline trimming cut 5 bases from V and 8 bases from J; bases unmatched to any gene: 10. Germline assignment: CDR1 SGHVS and CDR2 FQNEAQ. The CDR3 contains 17 residues. The CDR3 reads CASSPGLAGGPMDEQFF. CDR3 coding DNA: TGTGCCAGCAGCCCTGGACTAGCGGGAGGGCCAATGGATGAGCAGTTCTTC.

This sequence joins TRBV19 and TRBJ2-7, with 8 nucleotides matching TRBD1. This CDR3 region has 14 residues. With 2 bases clipped from V and 6 bases from J, the junction kept 6 bases outside the gene matches. The germline V gene has CDR1 LNHDA and CDR2 SQIVND (reference sequence). The chain's CDR3 is CASSITQGVSEQYF. DNA of the CDR3: TGTGCCAGTAGTATAACACAGGGGGTCTCCGAGCAGTACTTC. Complete variable domain (other parts from reference TRBV19 and TRBJ2-7): DGGITQSPKYLFRKEGQNVTLSCEQNLNHDAMYWYRQDPGQGLRLIYYSQIVNDFQKGDIAEGYSVSREKKESFPLTVTSAQKNPTAFYLCASSITQGVSEQYFGPGTRLTVT.

This chain links TRBV5-1 with TRBJ2-1; D might be TRBD2 (6 bases). CDR3 length: 16 residues. CDR1 SGHRS and CDR2 YFSETQ come from the germline V gene. Trimming removed 0 bases from V and 6 bases from J, with 16 bases in between. CDR3 protein: CASSLVALARGNEQFF. In DNA, the CDR3 is TGCGCCAGCAGCTTGGTAGCTCTAGCGAGGGGCAATGAGCAGTTCTTC.

The V call is TRBV5-4, the J call TRBJ2-7; 8 nucleotides line up with TRBD2. CDR3 length: 14 amino acids. Germline V gene sequence: CDR1 SGHNT, CDR2 YYREEE (reference sequence). V lost 2 bases and J lost 6; bases outside the gene matches: 7. CDR3 sequence (DNA): TGTGCCAGCAGCTTTGGGCGGGAGGTGTCCGAGCAGTACTTC. This translates into CASSFGREVSEQYF.

The J gene is TRBJ2-2, the V gene TRBV5-1; D is possibly TRBD2 (5 bases). The CDR3 is 16 residues long. Germline V gene lookup returns CDR1 SGHRS and CDR2 YFSETQ. Trimming removed 5 bases from V and 4 bases from J, with 18 bases in between. CDR3 sequence: CASRNQIVGSTGELFF. CDR3 sequence (DNA): TGCGCCAGCAGAAACCAGATTGTAGGGAGCACCGGGGAGCTGTTTTTT. The variable domain in full, completed from reference TRBV5-1 and TRBJ2-2, reads KAGVTQTPRYLIKTRGQQVTLSCSPISGHRSVSWYQQTPGQGLQFLFEYFSETQRNKGNFPGRFSGRQFSNSRSEMNVSTLELGDSALYLCASRNQIVGSTGELFFGEGSRLTVL.

V usage is TRBV29-1 and J usage is TRBJ1-1; D is unclear. The ends were cut back, 6 bases at V and 11 bases at J, with 19 bases in the middle. CDR1 is SQVTM and CDR2 is ANQGSEA in the germline V gene. There are 12 residues in the CDR3. The CDR3 nucleotides are TGCAGCGTAATAACTACGGTGGCGGTCGCTTTCTTT. Amino acid sequence: CSVITTVAVAFF.

The chain links TRBV7-8 to TRBJ2-5, with 11 nucleotides matching TRBD2. The CDR3 sequence is 16 residues long. With 3 bases clipped from V and 3 bases from J, the junction kept 6 bases outside the gene matches. CDR1 and CDR2 from the germline V gene are SGHVS and FQNEAQ. CDR3 amino acids: CASSFRGLAEKETQYF. DNA of the CDR3: TGTGCCAGCAGCTTCCGGGGACTAGCGGAAAAAGAGACCCAGTACTTC.

This clone was detected only once. The chain has TRBV3-1 (or the pseudogene TRBV3-2) and TRBJ1-6, with TRBD1 matching 9 bases. CDR3 length: 16 residues. CDR1 LGHDT and CDR2 YNNKEL come from the germline V gene (reference sequence). With V trimmed by 4 bases and J by 6 bases, 7 bases remained unmatched. The DNA of the CDR3 is TGTGCCAGCAGCCTGCCCTCGGGACAGGGTAATTCACCCCTCCACTTT. Its translation is CASSLPSGQGNSPLHF.

The chain couples TRBV27 to TRBJ1-2; 8 positions match TRBD1. V dropped 6 bases and J dropped 4; count of bases not matched to a gene: 4. Germline V gives CDR1 MNHEY, CDR2 SMNVEV (reference sequence). The CDR3 has 13 amino acids. Here the CDR3 reads CASSTTGAYGYTF. The CDR3 DNA follows: TGTGCCAGCAGCACGACAGGGGCCTATGGCTACACCTTC.

The chain joins TRBV19 to TRBJ2-7, with a weak D call TRBD1 (6 bases). The CDR3 totals 18 residues. V was cut by 3 bases and J by 2 bases, with 23 bases left in between. Germline assignment: CDR1 LNHDA and CDR2 SQIVND (reference sequence). Here the CDR3 reads CASSMIGSGTTGAYEQYF. Written as DNA, the CDR3 is TGTGCCAGTAGTATGATCGGGTCCGGGACAACTGGCGCCTACGAGCAGTACTTC. Full variable domain (missing parts from reference TRBV19 and TRBJ2-7): DGGITQSPKYLFRKEGQNVTLSCEQNLNHDAMYWYRQDPGQGLRLIYYSQIVNDFQKGDIAEGYSVSREKKESFPLTVTSAQKNPTAFYLCASSMIGSGTTGAYEQYFGPGTRLTVT.

Only one count was recorded for this clone. The chain joins TRBV7-8 to TRBJ2-1; 10 nucleotides line up with TRBD2. CDR1 is SGHVS, CDR2 FQNEAQ, per germline. Trimming took 1 base from V and 4 from J; bases not matched to a gene: 7. CDR3 length equals 17 residues. The CDR3 spells CASSLGLAGDAYNEQFF. Written as DNA, the CDR3 is TGTGCCAGCAGCTTAGGTCTAGCGGGAGATGCTTACAATGAGCAGTTCTTC.

The V gene is TRBV15, the J gene TRBJ1-5; 7 nucleotides line up with TRBD1. With V trimmed by 4 bases and J by 3 bases, 12 bases remained unmatched. Germline values: CDR1 LNHNV, CDR2 YYDKDF (reference sequence). This CDR3 spans 17 amino acids. The CDR3: CATSMPTGTEDNQPQHF. The CDR3 DNA sequence: TGTGCCACCAGCATGCCGACCGGGACAGAGGACAATCAGCCCCAGCATTTT. Together with reference TRBV15 and TRBJ1-5, the CDR3 gives the full variable domain: DAMVIQNPRYQVTQFGKPVTLSCSQTLNHNVMYWYQQKSSQAPKLLFHYYDKDFNNEADTPDNFQSRRPNTSFCFLDIRSPGLGDTAMYLCATSMPTGTEDNQPQHFGDGTRLSIL.

The chain recombines TRBV12-2 with TRBJ2-3; the D call in the table, TRBD2, was not verified against the DNA. TRBV12-2 is noted as a pseudogene. This CDR3 spans 17 amino acids. CDR3 residues: CASRFPGGKARKDTQYF. The CDR3 nucleotides are TGTGCAAGTCGCTTCCCGGGGGGCAAGGCCAGGAAGGATACGCAGTATTTT.

This clone has only one observation. The V gene is TRBV7-9, the J gene TRBJ2-7, with a weak D call TRBD2 (5 bases). CDR1 and CDR2 from the germline V gene are SEHNR and FQNEAQ (reference sequence). CDR3 length equals 13 residues. With 5 bases removed from V and 4 bases from J, the gap between germline ends came to 12 bases. The chain's CDR3 is CASSRRAEYEQYF. The CDR3 nucleotides are TGTGCCAGCAGCCGGCGGGCCGAGTACGAGCAGTACTTC.

The chain carries TRBV27 and TRBJ2-3, with 8 bases identical to TRBD1. V was pared by 10 bases and J by 4 bases, with 13 bases of the junction left unmatched. Looked up from germline, CDR1 is MNHEY and CDR2 is SMNVEV (reference sequence). The CDR3 has 15 amino acids. This chain's CDR3 is CATGLQGARADTQYF. CDR3 in DNA: TGTGCCACCGGACTTCAGGGGGCGCGGGCAGATACGCAGTATTTT.

The V call is TRBV4-1, the J call TRBJ2-7; D not resolved. Between the trimmed V and J ends, which lost 0 bases and 0 bases, there was a span of 12 bases. Looked up from germline, CDR1 is MGHRA and CDR2 is YSYEKL. CDR3 length equals 16 residues. The CDR3 reads CASSQDDWRSSYEQYF. The DNA of the CDR3 is TGCGCCAGCAGCCAAGATGACTGGCGGAGCTCCTACGAGCAGTACTTC.

The rearrangement links TRBV24-1 to TRBJ2-1; TRBD2 matches 13 bases. The length of the CDR3 is 18 residues. CDR1 and CDR2 (germline): KGHDR, SFDVKD. Trimming removed 3 bases from V and 5 bases from J; junction bases left unmatched: 9. The CDR3 region is CATSDNMGTSGVNNEQFF. The DNA of the CDR3 is TGTGCCACCAGTGATAATATGGGGACTAGCGGGGTTAACAATGAGCAGTTCTTC.

The V and J genes are TRBV30 and TRBJ2-1; 16 positions agree with TRBD2. CDR1 is GTSNPN, CDR2 SVGIG, per germline (reference sequence). CDR3 length: 16 residues. Trimming at V came to 2 bases and at J to 8 bases, leaving 6 bases not matched to a gene. In nucleotides, the CDR3 is TGTGCCTGGAGTCGGGGACTAGCGGGAGGGCCGGATGAGCAGTTCTTC. Amino acid sequence: CAWSRGLAGGPDEQFF.

About this clone itself: Its ends do not fully match the called genes, so a read error is possible. The chain is built from TRBV28 and TRBJ1-2; D is possibly TRBD1 (6 bases). The CDR3 runs 14 residues. Germline loops: CDR1 MDHEN, CDR2 SYDVKM. Here the CDR3 reads CANSLGGRDIGYTF. In DNA form, the CDR3 reads TGTGCCAACAGTTTGGGGGGGCGTGATATTGGCTACACCTTC.